The rows below give T cell receptor beta chains drawn from one sample of a study of cytomegalovirus exposure and HLA in healthy donors. Only in-frame clones appear in the TCRdb table, and some are missing; sequencing was by immunoSEQ multiplex PCR. The data show about 160,000 clones, with approximately 86% seen just once and approximately 2% held by the top ten. Material: PBMCs. These receptors all stem from a woman under 30 in good health and CMV-seronegative. CDR3s leave out the opening cysteine and the closing phenylalanine or tryptophan.

v_gene,CDR3aa
TRBV10-3,AISESGSGSTEAF
TRBV19,ASSITRGSGANVLT
TRBV4-2,ASSQDRFNYGYT
TRBV5-4,ASSSRDRRKYEQY
TRBV6-5,ASRRQNNQPQH
TRBV28,ASRPTGTGDTGELF
TRBV7-9,ASSSYTDRGYEQY
TRBV7-6,ASSPGTGGGSYEQY
TRBV6-4,ASSEKQGYTGELF
TRBV30,AWLRSYEQY
TRBV19,ASRSGGFRQPQH
TRBV19,ASSIGRRGGDYGYT
TRBV5-1,ASSPGQGEYGYT
TRBV6-1,ASTLTGSNYGYT
TRBV4-2,ASSPQEVAVGEQF
TRBV30,AWSVWGESTDTQY
TRBV30,AWMGVVLAGRSGELF
TRBV27,ASSPLGPNQPQH
TRBV6-1,ASSEYGTGYQPQH
TRBV6-1,ASSADPRTHEQY
TRBV27,ASSLAGGWTYGYT
TRBV4-1,ASSQPGLESGTQY
TRBV28,ASMGGSATEAF
TRBV1,TSSQDRLANEQF
TRBV29-1,SVDGGNEKLF
TRBV9,ASSVGRRGTEAF
TRBV7-8,ASSLTGGRDEQY
TRBV7-6,ASSLEPGGYSGANVLT
TRBV11-2,ASSLGTSGGEYQETQY
TRBV5-1,ASSLGQREGTDTQY